A single sample gave rise to the 22 T cell receptor beta chains below, sequenced in a study of blood T cell repertoires in COVID-19. Clones were read by immunoSEQ multiplex PCR, and TCRdb kept only the in-frame ones, dropping some. The repertoire holds over 200,000 clones, with 65% to 85% as singletons. The sequenced sample consisted of peripheral blood. Receptors originate from a middle-aged man with acute or convalescent COVID-19.

A note on this clone: One junction end disagrees with the germline gene, perhaps due to a read error. The chain recombines TRBV6-1 with TRBJ2-5; 7 bases are a match to TRBD2. CDR1 is MNHNS, CDR2 SASEGT, per germline. The CDR3 length is 14 residues. This chain's CDR3 is CASREAGPQETQYF. Here the CDR3 DNA reads TGTGCCAGCAGGGAAGCGGGGCCACAAGAGACCCAGTACTTC.

The rearrangement uses TRBV28 and TRBJ1-1; possibly TRBD1 for D (6 bases). Germline V gene lookup returns CDR1 MDHEN and CDR2 SYDVKM. This CDR3 is 14 amino acids long. Trimming removed 5 bases from V and 5 bases from J, with 15 bases in between. CDR3 sequence reads: CASSPAGGFTEAFF. The CDR3 DNA sequence: TGTGCCAGCAGTCCGGCGGGGGGCTTTACTGAAGCTTTCTTT.

On this clone itself: Germline and junction disagree at one end, which may indicate a read error. J is TRBJ2-2 and V is TRBV6-1; TRBD1 aligns across 7 bases. This CDR3 has 17 amino acids. Germline loops: CDR1 MNHNS, CDR2 SASEGT. The CDR3 nucleotides read TGTGCCAGCAGTGCCTTCTCGAGGACAGGCCTCACCCGGGAGCTGTTTTTT. It yields the protein CASSAFSRTGLTRELFF.

This chain joins TRBV9 and TRBJ1-4; D possibly corresponds to TRBD1 (5 bases). The CDR3 spans 15 residues. The germline V and J ends were trimmed by 4 bases and 6 bases, with 16 bases remaining between them. CDR1 SGDLS and CDR2 YYNGEE come from the germline V gene. CDR3 residues: CASSPRHGGDEKLFF. CDR3 coding DNA: TGTGCCAGCAGCCCACGGCATGGAGGGGATGAAAAACTGTTTTTT.

This clone was detected ten times or more. J is TRBJ2-1 and V is TRBV27; TRBD2 aligns across 8 bases. CDR3 length: 18 residues. CDR1 and CDR2 (germline): MNHEY, SMNVEV (reference sequence). The junction had 9 bases not matched to a gene; V was cut back by 2 bases and J by 0 bases. In DNA, the CDR3 is TGTGCCAGCAGTTTAGCCAGCGGGGGCCTTTCCTCCTACAATGAGCAGTTCTTC. Protein: CASSLASGGLSSYNEQFF.

The chain recombines TRBV18 with TRBJ1-6, with a tentative D call TRBD1 (6 bases). Germline V CDR1 and CDR2: KGHSH, LQKENI. There are 16 residues in the CDR3. The V gene lost 3 bases and the J gene lost 6 bases, with 15 bases spanning the gap. The CDR3 coding sequence is TGTGCCAGCTCACCCCGGACAGACTTTTTTAATTCACCCCTCCACTTT. This translates into CASSPRTDFFNSPLHF.

V and J are TRBV11-3 and TRBJ2-3; 8 nucleotides line up with TRBD1. The CDR3 has 17 residues. Trimming cost V 3 bases and J 4 bases; bases outside gene matches: 12. Per germline, CDR1 SGHNT and CDR2 YENEEA. In DNA form, the CDR3 reads TGTGCCAGCAGCTTGGGTCAGGGGGCTCCGCTCGCAGATACGCAGTATTTT. It encodes CASSLGQGAPLADTQYF.

CDR3 sequence reads: CASSYGLGGYEQYF. The CDR3 DNA sequence: TGTGCCAGCAGTTACGGACTAGGTGGCTACGAGCAGTACTTC. This sequence joins TRBV6-5 and TRBJ2-7; TRBD2 aligns across 7 bases. V lost 2 bases and J lost 3; bases outside the gene matches: 4. The CDR3 covers 14 residues. Germline assignment: CDR1 MNHEY and CDR2 SVGAGI.

The chain links TRBV6-6 to TRBJ2-7, with D perhaps TRBD1 (6 bases). Trimming shortened V by 6 bases and J by 3 bases, and 18 bases separated the two germline ends. The CDR3 spans 15 residues. Germline CDR1 is MNHNY and CDR2 is SVGAGI (reference sequence). The DNA for the CDR3 is TGTGCCAGCAGCCCTCCGGACAGAGCTCGCTACGAGCAGTACTTC. Amino acids: CASSPPDRARYEQYF.

The CDR3 nucleotides are TGTGCCAGCAGTGACAGGGGTGGGCATGAAAAACTGTTTTTT. This encodes CASSDRGGHEKLFF. V and J are TRBV25-1 and TRBJ1-4; maybe TRBD1 (6 bases). Trimming stripped 3 bases from V and 6 bases from J, with 11 bases between. The CDR3 sequence is 14 residues long. Germline V gene sequence: CDR1 MGHDK, CDR2 SYGVNS.

The chain links TRBV4-2 to TRBJ2-5; weak D call: TRBD2 (6 bases). V lost 4 bases and J 0 bases, leaving 12 bases between the germline ends. Germline CDR1 is LGHNA and CDR2 is YNFKEQ. CDR3 length: 15 residues. CDR3 bases: TGTGCCAGCAGCCCGGGAGTAGCAAACCAAGAGACCCAGTACTTC. This encodes CASSPGVANQETQYF.

The chain joins TRBV6-1 to TRBJ1-1; D unclear. From germline, CDR1 is MNHNS and CDR2 SASEGT. With 2 bases removed from V and 5 bases from J, the gap between germline ends came to 6 bases. This CDR3 has 12 amino acids. This chain's CDR3 is CASSELGTEAFF. The CDR3 bases are TGTGCCAGCAGTGAACTCGGTACTGAAGCTTTCTTT.

The rearrangement joins TRBV11-1 to TRBJ2-7; 7 positions match TRBD1. CDR3 length equals 16 residues. Germline V gene sequence: CDR1 SGHAT, CDR2 FQDESV (reference sequence). The V and J ends lost 1 base and 0 bases, in that order; junction bases with no gene match: 6. The DNA of the CDR3 is TGTGCCAGCAGCTTAGTCGGGACAGAGCCCTCCTACGAGCAGTACTTC. This gives the protein CASSLVGTEPSYEQYF.

The chain employs TRBV18 and TRBJ2-2; TRBD1 matches 7 bases. CDR3 size: 16 residues. Trimming removed 3 bases from V and 1 base from J; junction bases left unmatched: 5. Germline CDR1 and CDR2: KGHSH and LQKENI. CDR3 in DNA: TGTGCCAGCTCACCTTATGGGACAGAGAACACCGGGGAGCTGTTTTTT. Protein product: CASSPYGTENTGELFF.

The J gene is TRBJ1-2, the V gene TRBV6-2 or TRBV6-3; TRBD1 agrees at 7 bases. V lost 5 bases and J lost 4; bases outside the gene matches: 10. CDR3 length: 15 residues. Per the germline V gene, CDR1 is MNHEY and CDR2 is SVGEGT. The CDR3 coding sequence is TGTGCCAGCAGTCGCGCAGGGGGTGAGAGCTATGGCTACACCTTC. Its translation is CASSRAGGESYGYTF.

The chain is built from TRBV6-5 and TRBJ1-6; 8 bases agree with TRBD1. The length of the CDR3 is 14 residues. The germline V gene encodes CDR1 MNHEY and CDR2 SVGAGI. The V segment lost 6 bases and the J segment 6 bases; nucleotides outside the gene matches: 4. The CDR3 here is CASSRTGFNSPLHF. In nucleotides, the CDR3 is TGTGCCAGCAGCCGGACAGGGTTTAATTCACCCCTCCACTTT.

This sequence joins TRBV18 and TRBJ2-2; the match to TRBD2 covers 10 bases. The CDR3 is 16 amino acids. J was trimmed by 1 base and V by 6 bases; bases with no gene match: 5. Germline-derived CDR1 and CDR2 are KGHSH and LQKENI. The CDR3 loop reads CASSMRLAGNTGELFF. In nucleotides, the CDR3 is TGTGCCAGCTCGATGCGACTAGCGGGGAACACCGGGGAGCTGTTTTTT. Looking up the rest from reference TRBV18 and TRBJ2-2 gives the full variable domain: NAGVMQNPRHLVRRRGQEARLRCSPMKGHSHVYWYRQLPEEGLKFMVYLQKENIIDESGMPKERFSAEFPKEGPSILRIQQVVRGDSAAYFCASSMRLAGNTGELFFGEGSRLTVL.

This clone was counted between two and nine times. This rearrangement joins TRBV19 to TRBJ2-4, with 10 nucleotides matching TRBD2. From germline, CDR1 is LNHDA and CDR2 SQIVND (reference sequence). This CDR3 comprises 13 residues. The junction had 5 bases not matched to a gene; V was cut back by 5 bases and J by 10 bases. The CDR3 DNA sequence: TGTGCCAGTAGTCGGGGACTAGCGAATATTCAGTACTTC. Its protein product is CASSRGLANIQYF. The entire variable domain, with the rest obtained from reference TRBV19 and TRBJ2-4, is as follows: DGGITQSPKYLFRKEGQNVTLSCEQNLNHDAMYWYRQDPGQGLRLIYYSQIVNDFQKGDIAEGYSVSREKKESFPLTVTSAQKNPTAFYLCASSRGLANIQYFGAGTRLSVL.

This chain links TRBV25-1 with TRBJ1-1; TRBD1 matches 7 bases. The germline CDR1 and CDR2 sequences are MGHDK and SYGVNS. The CDR3 runs to 13 residues. With V trimmed by 6 bases and J by 3 bases, 4 bases remained unmatched. The CDR3 loop is CASRDRRDTEAFF. CDR3 coding DNA: TGTGCCAGCAGGGACAGGAGAGACACTGAAGCTTTCTTT. Full variable domain (remainder filled in from reference TRBV25-1 and TRBJ1-1): EADIYQTPRYLVIGTGKKITLECSQTMGHDKMYWYQQDPGMELHLIHYSYGVNSTEKGDLSSESTVSRIRTEHFPLTLESARPSHTSQYLCASRDRRDTEAFFGQGTRLTVV.

The genes are TRBV3-1 (or the pseudogene TRBV3-2) and TRBJ1-2; 7 positions match TRBD1. CDR3 size: 14 residues. With V trimmed by 4 bases and J by 8 bases, 10 bases remained unmatched. Germline CDR1 LGHDT, CDR2 YNNKEL (reference sequence). CDR3 DNA sequence: TGTGCCAGCAGCCCCTTGAGAGGGGGCAGGGGCTACACCTTC. Protein: CASSPLRGGRGYTF.

The chain recombines TRBV7-9 with TRBJ1-6; D ambiguous. Trimming stripped 3 bases from V and 6 bases from J, with 9 bases between. Germline CDR1 SEHNR, CDR2 FQNEAQ (reference sequence). The CDR3 length is 14 residues. The CDR3 protein is CASSFAGFNSPLHF. The CDR3 DNA sequence: TGTGCCAGCAGCTTCGCGGGGTTTAATTCACCCCTCCACTTT. Combining the CDR3 with reference TRBV7-9 and TRBJ1-6 gives the whole variable domain DTGVSQNPRHKITKRGQNVTFRCDPISEHNRLYWYRQTLGQGPEFLTYFQNEAQLEKSRLLSDRFSAERPKGSFSTLEIQRTEQGDSAMYLCASSFAGFNSPLHFGNGTRLTVT.

This clone was recorded many times. The V call is TRBV10-3, the J call TRBJ2-5, with D hard to call. CDR3 length: 14 residues. V was clipped by 3 bases and J by 4 bases, with 12 bases between them. CDR1 and CDR2 from the germline V gene are ENHRY and SYGVKD. The CDR3 DNA sequence: TGTGCCATCAGTGACGAAACATTCATAGAGACCCAGTACTTC. This gives the protein CAISDETFIETQYF.